This is a list of T cell receptor beta chains from one sample in a study of early T cells in non-severe SARS-CoV-2 infection. TCRdb used MiXCR to reprocess the 5' RACE reads, holding one entry per CDR3 protein. This repertoire shows 75,000 or so distinct CDR3 sequences, about an eighth found once; its top ten account for roughly 6.8%. Sequenced input: whole blood. The receptors shown here come from an adult who was a healthcare worker with PCR-confirmed SARS-CoV-2 infection or an uninfected control (not recorded which). CDR3s include the opening cysteine and the closing phenylalanine or tryptophan. The D gene is left open where the match is weak. Part of the rows lack a size; the others show once, few, many or a class for expanded clones.

d_call clone_size j_call v_call cdr3_nt cdr3_aa
- many TRBJ2-3 TRBV29-1 TGCAGCGTTGAAAGGGCGGATATAAGCCCAGATACGCAGTATTTT CSVERADISPDTQYF
TRBD2 many TRBJ2-2 TRBV5-4 TGTGCCAGCAGCCCACCCGGGACTAGCGGTAACACCGGGGAGCTGTTTTTT CASSPPGTSGNTGELFF
- many TRBJ2-1 TRBV29-1 TGCAGCGTTGCTAGGGGAGGTGAGCAGTTCTTC CSVARGGEQFF
- - TRBJ2-3 TRBV7-9 TGTGCCAGCAGCCTGCAAGCGGGACAGTTCGGAGATACGCAGTATTTT CASSLQAGQFGDTQYF
- many TRBJ2-5 TRBV20-1 TGCAGTGCTAGGTGGCAGTCGGAGACCCAGTACTTC CSARWQSETQYF
TRBD2 many TRBJ2-1 TRBV2 TGTGCCAGCTCAGTAGCGGGGGTAAATGAGCAGTTCTTC CASSVAGVNEQFF
- few TRBJ1-1 TRBV11-2 TGTGCCAGCAGCTCCCCCCCGGGGGGCTCGGACACTGAAGCTTTCTTT CASSSPPGGSDTEAFF
- few TRBJ2-3 TRBV2 TGTGCCAGCAGTGAACTGGGAAGTAGCACAGATACGCAGTATTTT CASSELGSSTDTQYF
TRBD2 many TRBJ2-3 TRBV6-2/TRBV6-3 TGTGCCAGCACACCGAGCGGGGGCGCAGATACGCAGTATTTT CASTPSGGADTQYF
- - TRBJ2-1 TRBV12-3/TRBV12-4 TGTGCCAGCAGTTTAAGGACTGCCTCCTACAATGAGCAGTTCTTC CASSLRTASYNEQFF
TRBD2 few TRBJ2-4 TRBV20-1 TGCAGTGCTCGAAGATGGGGGACTAGCGGGTTCCTGGCCAAAAACATTCAGTACTTC CSARRWGTSGFLAKNIQYF
- many TRBJ2-7 TRBV9 TGTGCCAGCAGCGAATCAGACGGCAGCTACGAGCAGTACTTC CASSESDGSYEQYF
- many TRBJ1-2 TRBV28 TGTGCCAGCAGTTTGGTATCTCGTTATAATGGCTACACCTTC CASSLVSRYNGYTF
- many TRBJ1-3 TRBV18 TGTGCCAGCTCACCCGACATGAACTCTGGAAACACCATATATTTT CASSPDMNSGNTIYF
- - TRBJ1-1 TRBV7-9 TGTGCCAGCAGCCAACGGGACGTAAACACTGAAGCTTTCTTT CASSQRDVNTEAFF
- few TRBJ2-1 TRBV15 TGTGCCACCAGTCGGTTGAGTGAGCAGTTCTTC CATSRLSEQFF
- many TRBJ2-7 TRBV20-1 TGCAGTGCTAAGGGAGTCTACTCCTACGAGCAGTACTTC CSAKGVYSYEQYF
- - TRBJ2-2 TRBV9 TGTGCCAGCAGCGTAAGTGCAGACCCGAACACCGGGGAGCTGTTTTTT CASSVSADPNTGELFF
- many TRBJ1-2 TRBV15 TGTGCCACCCGACTTGGCGGGGATCCGTATGGCTACACCTTC CATRLGGDPYGYTF
- - TRBJ1-5 TRBV9 TGTGCCAGCAGCGTAGATGAGGGGCTTCAGCCCCAGCATTTT CASSVDEGLQPQHF
- - TRBJ2-3 TRBV5-1 TGCGCCAGCAGCTTTGGGGGCACAGATACGCAGTATTTT CASSFGGTDTQYF
- many TRBJ2-1 TRBV27 TGTGCCAGCGGATTAGGTTGGGGGCTGAAGAATGAGCAGTTCTTC CASGLGWGLKNEQFF
- many TRBJ2-7 TRBV21-1 TGTGCCAGCAGCTTCCTGGGACTATACAGGGACATCCCCTACGAGCAGTACTTC CASSFLGLYRDIPYEQYF
- few TRBJ1-5 TRBV28 TGTGCCAGCAGTTGGCGGAACAATCAGCCCCAGCATTTT CASSWRNNQPQHF
TRBD2 few TRBJ2-3 TRBV5-1 TGCGCCAGCAGCGCCGGACTAGCGGGGATGTCCAAGTATTTT CASSAGLAGMSKYF
- many TRBJ1-1 TRBV6-1 TGTGCCAGCAGTTCTAAGCCGAACACTGAAGCTTTCTTT CASSSKPNTEAFF
- - TRBJ2-3 TRBV11-2 TGTGCCAGCAGGGAACCATACTCGGGGGCCCAGGCAGATACGCAGTATTTT CASREPYSGAQADTQYF
- - TRBJ2-7 TRBV4-1 TGCGCCAGCAGCCAAGATTCGCGATACGAGCAGTACTTC CASSQDSRYEQYF
- - TRBJ2-3 TRBV5-4 TGTGCCAGCAGCTTGCCCGGATTGGCAGATACGCAGTATTTT CASSLPGLADTQYF
- - TRBJ1-6 TRBV12-3/TRBV12-4 TGTGCCAGCAGTACAGGGTTGCTAATTTCACCCCTCCACTTT CASSTGLLISPLHF
- - TRBJ2-4 TRBV7-9 TGTGCCAGCAGCCCACAGGGATCCGCCAAAAACATTCAGTACTTC CASSPQGSAKNIQYF